This TCR beta chain was observed in a study of molecular identifiers for immune sequencing clone quantification. Study-level findings and limits: Same-barcode identical TCR molecules could make highly expanded clones look smaller than they are. Over 99% of CMV-specific effector molecules, but under 1% of naive ones, were in clones above 20 copies.

This clonotype was counted many times. Antigen unknown. The V end lost 1 base, the J end lost 3 bases, and 16 bases lay between the germline ends. This CDR3 has 16 residues. Germline CDR1 is LGHNA and CDR2 is YSLEER. Using 10%, 30% or 50% RNA, naive CD8 libraries were derived from approximately 20,000 to 980,000 sorted cells. TCRdb used MiXCR to reprocess the PCR reads, holding one entry per CDR3 protein. The sample lists approximately 40,000 distinct CDR3 sequences; about 24% were seen once. The sequence was obtained from a human donor in good health. Some libraries in this study had Jurkat cell RNA spiked in. What was sequenced was naive CD8+ T cells from blood, with Jurkat cell RNA spiked in. Described subset: FACS-sorted CD8+CD4-CCR7+CD45RA+ naive T cells. V and J are TRBV4-3 and TRBJ2-7, with D perhaps matching TRBD1 (6 bases). The DNA for the CDR3 is TGCGCCAGCAGCCAAGCCCGGGACACTAGAGACTACGAGCAGTACTTC. It codes for CASSQARDTRDYEQYF.